Below are 22 T cell receptor beta chains sequenced from a single sample in a study of blood T cell repertoires in COVID-19. Clones were read by immunoSEQ multiplex PCR, and TCRdb kept only the in-frame ones, dropping some. Of some 75,000 clones listed, about 89% are singletons. The sample taken for sequencing was peripheral blood. These receptors were obtained from a man aged 60 to 75 with acute or convalescent COVID-19.

This chain uses TRBV28 with TRBJ2-7; a weak D match, TRBD1 (5 bases). Germline V gene lookup returns CDR1 MDHEN and CDR2 SYDVKM. This CDR3 is built from 12 residues. With 9 bases removed from V and 2 bases from J, the gap between germline ends came to 11 bases. The CDR3 DNA is TGTGCCAGTCACCAGGGCCCCTACGAGCAGTACTTC. Translation gives CASHQGPYEQYF. The full variable domain, rest sourced from reference TRBV28 and TRBJ2-7, is DVKVTQSSRYLVKRTGEKVFLECVQDMDHENMFWYRQDPGLGLRLIYFSYDVKMKEKGDIPEGYSVSREKKERFSLILESASTNQTSMYLCASHQGPYEQYFGPGTRLTVT.

The chain joins TRBV19 to TRBJ1-5; a possible D gene is TRBD1 (5 bases). This CDR3 spans 14 amino acids. The V gene's germline CDR1 is LNHDA and CDR2 SQIVND (reference sequence). With 6 bases removed from V and 1 base from J, the gap between germline ends came to 10 bases. CDR3 coding DNA: TGTGCCAGTAGCCCAGACAGCAGCAATCAGCCCCAGCATTTT. It encodes CASSPDSSNQPQHF.

V is TRBV30 and J is TRBJ1-5; D ambiguous. Germline V gives CDR1 GTSNPN, CDR2 SVGIG (reference sequence). The CDR3 has 13 residues. V was clipped by 5 bases and J by 1 base, with 9 bases between them. DNA for the CDR3: TGTGCCTGGTCAGTGAAGAGCAATCAGCCCCAGCATTTT. This codes for CAWSVKSNQPQHF.

A remark on this clone: Other DNA sequences within the sample encode an identical CDR3. The rearrangement links TRBV6-4 to TRBJ2-3, with 11 nucleotides matching TRBD2. The length of the CDR3 is 14 residues. Germline CDR1 reads MRHNA; CDR2 reads SNTAGT. The V and J ends lost 4 bases and 3 bases, in that order; junction bases with no gene match: 0. The CDR3 coding sequence is TGTGCCAGCAGTGTAGCGGGGGGGACAGATACGCAGTATTTT. This gives the protein CASSVAGGTDTQYF.

The V call is TRBV6-5, the J call TRBJ2-5; 8 bases map to TRBD1. With V trimmed by 7 bases and J by 8 bases, 12 bases remained unmatched. CDR1 is MNHEY, CDR2 SVGAGI, per germline. The CDR3 length is 14 residues. CDR3 protein: CASTQAGQASTQYF. The CDR3 DNA sequence: TGTGCCAGCACCCAGGCGGGACAGGCGAGCACCCAGTACTTC.

This clone has just one count. The rearrangement links TRBV14 to TRBJ1-1; TRBD1 matches at 8 bases. Germline V gene lookup returns CDR1 SGHDN and CDR2 FVKESK. The V gene end was trimmed by 1 base and the J gene end by 4 bases; junction bases not matched to a gene: 14. This CDR3 has 18 amino acids. CDR3 sequence: CASSQGLGQGAFGTEAFF. CDR3 coding DNA: TGTGCCAGCAGCCAAGGTTTGGGGCAGGGGGCTTTCGGCACTGAAGCTTTCTTT.

The rearrangement links TRBV5-1 to TRBJ2-7, with TRBD1 identical over 8 bases. Trimming took 4 bases from V and 4 from J; bases not matched to a gene: 10. Germline V gene sequence: CDR1 SGHRS, CDR2 YFSETQ. This CDR3 region has 15 residues. DNA for the CDR3: TGCGCCAGCAGCCCCGGGACAGGAGTCTTTTACGAGCAGTACTTC. Encoded protein: CASSPGTGVFYEQYF.

The V gene is TRBV15, the J gene TRBJ2-7, with a tentative D call TRBD2 (5 bases). The germline CDR1 and CDR2 sequences are LNHNV and YYDKDF (reference sequence). The CDR3 has 13 residues. The germline V and J ends were trimmed by 1 base and 3 bases, with 7 bases remaining between them. The CDR3 bases are TGTGCCACCAGCAGAGCGGGGTTCTACGAGCAGTACTTC. This encodes CATSRAGFYEQYF.

The chain combines TRBV5-1 with TRBJ2-2; 7 nucleotides line up with TRBD1. Looked up from germline, CDR1 is SGHRS and CDR2 is YFSETQ. The CDR3 contains 15 residues. J gave up 5 bases and V 4 bases, and 8 bases lay outside the gene matches. CDR3 sequence reads: CASSVRQGMTGELFF. The CDR3 bases are TGCGCCAGCAGCGTCAGACAGGGTATGACCGGGGAGCTGTTTTTT.

The genes are TRBV6-5 and TRBJ1-4; D might be TRBD1 (6 bases). V dropped 5 bases and J dropped 5 bases, with 15 bases sitting between them. This CDR3 has 15 residues. In germline, CDR1 is MNHEY, CDR2 SVGAGI. CDR3 residues: CASSLTRGQNEKLFF. In DNA, the CDR3 is TGTGCCAGCAGTCTAACCAGGGGACAAAATGAAAAACTGTTTTTT.

This clone was seen just once. This sequence joins TRBV6-1 and TRBJ2-7; possibly TRBD2 for D (6 bases). In germline, CDR1 is MNHNS, CDR2 SASEGT. V lost 2 bases to trimming and J lost 3 bases, with 17 bases between them. This CDR3 has 16 residues. CDR3 sequence: CASSENPFLGGYEQYF. CDR3 DNA sequence: TGTGCCAGCAGTGAAAATCCCTTTTTGGGGGGCTACGAGCAGTACTTC.

This chain uses TRBV27 with TRBJ1-5; 9 bases fit TRBD1. Germline loops: CDR1 MNHEY, CDR2 SMNVEV (reference sequence). V lost 7 bases and J lost 10; bases outside the gene matches: 23. The CDR3 runs 18 residues. CDR3 DNA sequence: TGTGCCAGCACCTTACGGGATTGGACAGGGGTCCCCCCTCCCCCCCAGCATTTT. Its translation is CASTLRDWTGVPPPPQHF.

CDR3 sequence: CASSYGSGYEQYF. CDR3 nucleotides: TGTGCCAGCAGTTACGGTAGCGGTTACGAGCAGTACTTC. The chain employs TRBV6-2 or TRBV6-3 and TRBJ2-7; TRBD2 might be the D (6 bases). The germline V and J ends were trimmed by 2 bases and 4 bases, with 9 bases remaining between them. Per germline, CDR1 MNHEY and CDR2 SVGEGT. The CDR3 is 13 residues long.

The chain links TRBV6-2 or TRBV6-3 to TRBJ2-5; no definite D call. Deletions cut 1 base from V and 1 base from J, with 7 bases between. Germline lookup yields CDR1 MNHEY and CDR2 SVGEGT. The CDR3 runs to 14 residues. CDR3 sequence (DNA): TGTGCCAGCAGTTACTTGTCTAGCCAAGAGACCCAGTACTTC. It specifies CASSYLSSQETQYF.

The genes are TRBV5-1 and TRBJ1-1, with D possibly being TRBD1 (5 bases). Deletions cut 5 bases from V and 0 bases from J, with 14 bases between. CDR1 and CDR2 (germline): SGHRS, YFSETQ. The CDR3 totals 15 residues. CDR3 sequence: CASRPVKTVNTEAFF. CDR3 nucleotide sequence: TGCGCCAGCAGACCCGTAAAGACAGTGAACACTGAAGCTTTCTTT. Based on the CDR3 plus reference TRBV5-1 and TRBJ1-1, the full variable domain is KAGVTQTPRYLIKTRGQQVTLSCSPISGHRSVSWYQQTPGQGLQFLFEYFSETQRNKGNFPGRFSGRQFSNSRSEMNVSTLELGDSALYLCASRPVKTVNTEAFFGQGTRLTVV.

This chain uses TRBV9 with TRBJ1-1; D not resolved. Germline-derived CDR1 and CDR2 are SGDLS and YYNGEE. The CDR3 totals 16 residues. Trimming took 0 bases from V and 7 from J, leaving 19 bases between them. The CDR3 sequence is CASSVGALMVRDEAFF. The CDR3 DNA is TGTGCCAGCAGCGTAGGAGCTCTGATGGTGAGGGATGAAGCTTTCTTT.

The CDR3 loop is CASSTRRDEKLFF. The CDR3 DNA reads as TGTGCCAGCAGTACTCGCAGGGATGAAAAACTGTTTTTT. The chain has TRBV6-5 and TRBJ1-4, with a tentative D call TRBD1 (5 bases). The germline V and J ends were trimmed by 5 bases and 6 bases, with 10 bases remaining between them. Germline V lookup: CDR1 MNHEY, CDR2 SVGAGI. There are 13 residues in the CDR3.

The CDR3 is CASRRETRGLEYEQYF. DNA for the CDR3: TGCGCCAGCCGCCGGGAGACCAGGGGGCTTGAGTACGAGCAGTACTTC. The chain employs TRBV5-1 and TRBJ2-7, with TRBD1 identical over 8 bases. CDR1 is SGHRS and CDR2 is YFSETQ in the germline V gene. This CDR3 region has 16 residues. The V segment lost 7 bases and the J segment 4 bases; nucleotides outside the gene matches: 16.

This clone was counted once. The chain employs TRBV6-1 and TRBJ2-3; D may be TRBD1 (6 bases). V was cut by 0 bases and J by 6 bases, with 13 bases left in between. Germline CDR1 MNHNS, CDR2 SASEGT. The CDR3 spans 15 residues. The CDR3: CASSEALQGMDTQYF. As DNA, the CDR3 is TGTGCCAGCAGTGAAGCGCTACAGGGTATGGATACGCAGTATTTT.

The CDR3 sequence: CAWSQGTGSFGETQYF. In nucleotides, the CDR3 is TGTGCCTGGAGTCAGGGGACAGGGTCTTTCGGAGAGACCCAGTACTTC. V gene TRBV30 combines with J gene TRBJ2-5, with 9 nucleotides matching TRBD1. This CDR3 spans 16 amino acids. CDR1 is GTSNPN and CDR2 is SVGIG in the germline V gene (reference sequence). V trimming: 2 bases; J trimming: 4 bases; junction bases outside the gene matches: 11.

The chain uses TRBV9 and TRBJ2-1; 12 bases map to TRBD2. The germline V gene has CDR1 SGDLS and CDR2 YYNGEE. V trimming: 2 bases; J trimming: 4 bases; junction bases outside the gene matches: 4. The CDR3 totals 16 residues. Here the CDR3 reads CASSVGTSGLYNEQFF. In nucleotides, the CDR3 is TGTGCCAGCAGCGTGGGGACTAGCGGGTTGTACAATGAGCAGTTCTTC.

The chain combines TRBV19 with TRBJ1-3, with TRBD1 matching over 10 bases. With 3 bases clipped from V and 3 bases from J, the junction kept 2 bases outside the gene matches. The germline V gene encodes CDR1 LNHDA and CDR2 SQIVND (reference sequence). This CDR3 comprises 15 residues. Here the CDR3 reads CASSMDRGNGNTIYF. CDR3 coding DNA: TGTGCCAGTAGTATGGACAGGGGGAATGGAAACACCATATATTTT.